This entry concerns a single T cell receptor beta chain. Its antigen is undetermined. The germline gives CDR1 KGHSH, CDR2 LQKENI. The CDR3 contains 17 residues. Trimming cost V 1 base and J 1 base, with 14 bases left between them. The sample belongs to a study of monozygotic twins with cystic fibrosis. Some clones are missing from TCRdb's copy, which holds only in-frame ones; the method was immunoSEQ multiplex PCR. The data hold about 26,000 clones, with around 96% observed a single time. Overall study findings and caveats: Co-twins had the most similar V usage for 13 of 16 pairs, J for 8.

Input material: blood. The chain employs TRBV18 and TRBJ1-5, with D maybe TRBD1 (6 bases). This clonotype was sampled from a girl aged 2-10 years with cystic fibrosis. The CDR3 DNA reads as TGTGCCAGCTCACCACGGGCAGGGGCCAAGAGCAATCAGCCCCAGCATTTT. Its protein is CASSPRAGAKSNQPQHF.